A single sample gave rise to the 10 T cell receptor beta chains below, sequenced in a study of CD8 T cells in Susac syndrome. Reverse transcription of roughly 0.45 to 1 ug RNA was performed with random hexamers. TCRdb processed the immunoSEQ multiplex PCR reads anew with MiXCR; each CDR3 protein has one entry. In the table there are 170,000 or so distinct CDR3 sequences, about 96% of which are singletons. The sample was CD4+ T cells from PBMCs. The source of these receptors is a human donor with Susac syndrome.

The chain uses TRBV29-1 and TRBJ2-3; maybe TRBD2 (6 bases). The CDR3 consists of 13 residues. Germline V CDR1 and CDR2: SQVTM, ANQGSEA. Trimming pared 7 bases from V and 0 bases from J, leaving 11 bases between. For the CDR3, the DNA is TGCAGCGCCGGGACTGCAAGCACAGATACGCAGTATTTT. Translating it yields CSAGTASTDTQYF.

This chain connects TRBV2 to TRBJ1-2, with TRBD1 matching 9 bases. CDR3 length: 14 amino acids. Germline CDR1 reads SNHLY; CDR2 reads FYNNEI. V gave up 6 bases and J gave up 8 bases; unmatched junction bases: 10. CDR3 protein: CASSIDTGGKGYTF. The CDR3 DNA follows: TGTGCCAGCAGCATAGATACAGGGGGCAAAGGCTACACCTTC.

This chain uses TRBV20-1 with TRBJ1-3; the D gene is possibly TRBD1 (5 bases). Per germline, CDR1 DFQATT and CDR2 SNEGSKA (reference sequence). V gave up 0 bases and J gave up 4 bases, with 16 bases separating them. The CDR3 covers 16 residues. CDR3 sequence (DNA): TGCAGTGCTAGAGATCAAAGGAGGCAGGGAGGAAACACCATATATTTT. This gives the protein CSARDQRRQGGNTIYF.

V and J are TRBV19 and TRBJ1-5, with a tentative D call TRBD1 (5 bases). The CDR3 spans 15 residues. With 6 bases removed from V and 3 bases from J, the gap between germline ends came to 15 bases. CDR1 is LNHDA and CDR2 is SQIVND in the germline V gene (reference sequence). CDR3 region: CASRRGGLHNQPQHF. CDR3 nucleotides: TGTGCCAGTAGGAGGGGAGGACTGCACAATCAGCCCCAGCATTTT.

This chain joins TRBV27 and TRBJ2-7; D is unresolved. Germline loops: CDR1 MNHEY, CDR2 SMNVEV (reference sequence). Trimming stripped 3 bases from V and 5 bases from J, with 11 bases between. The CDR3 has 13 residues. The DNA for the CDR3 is TGTGCCAGCAGTTTCTCCTCCGGTGACGAGCAGTACTTC. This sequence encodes CASSFSSGDEQYF.

The CDR3 loop is CASSYRWYNEQFF. The CDR3 DNA is TGTGCCAGCAGTTACAGGTGGTACAATGAGCAGTTCTTC. The chain recombines TRBV6-6 with TRBJ2-1; D is undetermined. The V and J ends lost 2 bases and 4 bases respectively, with 6 bases between them. Germline CDR1 reads MNHNY; CDR2 reads SVGAGI (reference sequence). This CDR3 spans 13 amino acids.

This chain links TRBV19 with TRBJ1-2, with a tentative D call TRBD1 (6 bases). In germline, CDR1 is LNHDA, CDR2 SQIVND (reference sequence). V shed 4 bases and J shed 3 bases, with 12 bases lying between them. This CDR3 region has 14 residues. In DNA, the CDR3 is TGTGCCAGTAGTACAGGGGCGTCGGACTATGGCTACACCTTC. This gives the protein CASSTGASDYGYTF.

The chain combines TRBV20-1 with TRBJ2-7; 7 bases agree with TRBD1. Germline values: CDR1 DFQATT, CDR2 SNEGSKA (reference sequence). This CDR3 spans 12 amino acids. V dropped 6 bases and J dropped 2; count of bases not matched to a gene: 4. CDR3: CSAVQGTYEQYF. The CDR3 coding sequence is TGCAGTGCAGTACAGGGGACCTACGAGCAGTACTTC.

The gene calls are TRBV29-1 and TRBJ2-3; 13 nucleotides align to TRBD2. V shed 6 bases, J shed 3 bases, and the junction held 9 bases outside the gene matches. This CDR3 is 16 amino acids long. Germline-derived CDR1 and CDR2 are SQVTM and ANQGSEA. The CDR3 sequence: CSVGRLAGGTTDTQYF. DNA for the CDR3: TGCAGCGTAGGGAGACTAGCGGGAGGTACAACAGATACGCAGTATTTT.

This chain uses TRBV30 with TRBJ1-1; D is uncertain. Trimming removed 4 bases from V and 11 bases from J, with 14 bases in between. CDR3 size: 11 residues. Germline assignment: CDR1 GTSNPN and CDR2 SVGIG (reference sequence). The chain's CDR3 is CAWTRPVSAFF. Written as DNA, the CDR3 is TGTGCCTGGACCCGTCCGGTTTCGGCTTTCTTT.